This is a list of T cell receptor beta chains from one sample in a study of shared clonotypes between healthy human individuals. Generated by immunoSEQ multiplex PCR, the TCRdb table keeps only in-frame clones and is missing some. The table has about 2 million clones, about 95% seen once. The sequenced sample was naive CD8+ T cells sorted from blood. All receptors come from a man between 18 and 35 years old in good health. CDR3s include the opening cysteine and the closing phenylalanine or tryptophan. D genes are given only for firm matches. Clone size is stated in some rows and not others, as once, few, many or a class when expanded.

length: 16
J: TRBJ2-1
V: TRBV4-1
size: .
D: TRBD2
CDR3: CASSTRLAGGYNEQFF
DNA: TGCGCCAGCAGCACGAGACTAGCGGGGGGGTACAATGAGCAGTTCTTC

length: 12
J: TRBJ2-7
V: TRBV27
size: .
D: .
CDR3: CASGVDYYEQYF
DNA: TGTGCCAGCGGGGTTGACTACTACGAGCAGTACTTC

length: 17
J: TRBJ2-3
V: TRBV9
size: .
D: TRBD2
CDR3: CASSVAGLAGDTDTQYF
DNA: TGTGCCAGCAGCGTAGCCGGACTAGCGGGGGACACAGATACGCAGTATTTT

length: 16
J: TRBJ2-1
V: TRBV7-9
size: .
D: .
CDR3: CASSSALGVSYNEQFF
DNA: TGTGCCAGCAGCTCAGCCCTTGGGGTTTCCTACAATGAGCAGTTCTTC

length: 15
J: TRBJ1-3
V: TRBV11-2
size: .
D: .
CDR3: CASSLETVSGNTIYF
DNA: TGTGCCAGCAGCTTAGAAACAGTCTCTGGAAACACCATATATTTT

length: 17
J: TRBJ2-5
V: TRBV18
size: .
D: .
CDR3: CASSPPGVLQSEETQYF
DNA: TGTGCCAGCTCACCACCGGGGGTACTACAATCTGAAGAGACCCAGTACTTC

length: 14
J: TRBJ1-2
V: TRBV25-1
size: .
D: TRBD1
CDR3: CASSDVGQGGGYTF
DNA: TGTGCCAGCAGTGATGTCGGACAGGGGGGCGGCTACACCTTC

length: 13
J: TRBJ2-7
V: TRBV19
size: .
D: TRBD2
CDR3: CASKPAGDYEQYF
DNA: TGTGCCAGTAAACCGGCGGGAGACTACGAGCAGTACTTC

length: 13
J: TRBJ2-1
V: TRBV9
size: .
D: .
CDR3: CASSAPGRNEQFF
DNA: TGTGCCAGCAGCGCCCCGGGTCGGAATGAGCAGTTCTTC

length: 14
J: TRBJ2-1
V: TRBV9
size: once
D: TRBD2
CDR3: CASSASSGPSEQFF
DNA: TGTGCCAGCAGCGCTTCTAGCGGCCCGAGTGAGCAGTTCTTC

length: 13
J: TRBJ1-5
V: TRBV6-1
size: .
D: .
CDR3: CASSERDNQPQHF
DNA: TGTGCCAGCAGTGAAAGGGACAATCAGCCCCAGCATTTT

length: 15
J: TRBJ2-5
V: TRBV5-1
size: .
D: .
CDR3: CASSLEGTPGETQYF
DNA: TGCGCCAGCAGCTTGGAAGGGACTCCCGGGGAGACCCAGTACTTC

length: 13
J: TRBJ2-7
V: TRBV19
size: .
D: .
CDR3: CASSIVGYNEQYF
DNA: TGTGCCAGTAGTATAGTTGGGTACAACGAGCAGTACTTC

length: 15
J: TRBJ2-7
V: TRBV6-5
size: .
D: TRBD1
CDR3: CASSYLGTGGDEQYF
DNA: TGTGCCAGCAGTTACCTAGGGACAGGGGGCGACGAGCAGTACTTC

length: 15
J: TRBJ1-1
V: TRBV11-1
size: .
D: .
CDR3: CASSLAWGGNTEAFF
DNA: TGTGCCAGCAGCTTGGCCTGGGGAGGTAACACTGAAGCTTTCTTT

length: 15
J: TRBJ2-5
V: TRBV7-2
size: once
D: TRBD1
CDR3: CASSLGGQGGGTQYF
DNA: TGTGCCAGCAGCTTAGGGGGACAGGGTGGCGGGACCCAGTACTTC

length: 14
J: TRBJ1-1
V: TRBV11-2
size: few
D: .
CDR3: CASRTGLANTEAFF
DNA: TGTGCCAGCAGGACGGGGTTGGCGAACACTGAAGCTTTCTTT

length: 13
J: TRBJ2-7
V: TRBV5-6
size: .
D: .
CDR3: CASSKQGSYEQYF
DNA: TGTGCCAGCTCTAAACAGGGTTCCTACGAGCAGTACTTC

length: 15
J: TRBJ2-7
V: TRBV7-2
size: .
D: .
CDR3: CASSLGNLLSYEQYF
DNA: TGTGCCAGCAGCTTAGGTAACCTATTATCCTACGAGCAGTACTTC

length: 12
J: TRBJ2-2
V: TRBV29-1
size: .
D: .
CDR3: CSVAQETGELFF
DNA: TGCAGCGTAGCACAGGAGACCGGGGAGCTGTTTTTT

length: 15
J: TRBJ2-3
V: TRBV9
size: .
D: TRBD2
CDR3: CASSLSGVSTDTQYF
DNA: TGTGCCAGCAGCCTGAGCGGGGTTAGCACAGATACGCAGTATTTT

length: 16
J: TRBJ2-2
V: TRBV11-2
size: .
D: TRBD2
CDR3: CASSLRGLAVPGELFF
DNA: TGTGCCAGCAGCTTAAGGGGACTAGCGGTTCCCGGGGAGCTGTTTTTT

length: 15
J: TRBJ2-5
V: TRBV2
size: .
D: .
CDR3: CASSEGQGLVETQYF
DNA: TGTGCCAGCAGTGAAGGGCAAGGTCTAGTAGAGACCCAGTACTTC

length: 14
J: TRBJ2-5
V: TRBV5-1
size: .
D: TRBD1
CDR3: CASSLQGQWETQYF
DNA: TGCGCCAGCAGCTTACAGGGGCAATGGGAGACCCAGTACTTC

length: 14
J: TRBJ2-1
V: TRBV27
size: .
D: .
CDR3: CASSLIGTDNEQFF
DNA: TGTGCCAGCAGTTTAATTGGGACTGACAATGAGCAGTTCTTC

length: 17
J: TRBJ2-1
V: TRBV2
size: .
D: TRBD2
CDR3: CASTSDPSGSSYNEQFF
DNA: TGTGCCAGCACCTCAGATCCTAGCGGGAGCTCCTACAATGAGCAGTTCTTC

length: 15
J: TRBJ2-3
V: TRBV11-2
size: once
D: .
CDR3: CASSFSFASTDTQYF
DNA: TGTGCCAGCAGCTTCTCTTTCGCAAGCACAGATACGCAGTATTTT

length: 18
J: TRBJ2-7
V: TRBV4-3
size: .
D: TRBD2
CDR3: CASSQELAGGAWSYEQYF
DNA: TGCGCCAGCAGCCAAGAACTAGCGGGAGGGGCATGGTCCTACGAGCAGTACTTC

length: 15
J: TRBJ2-3
V: TRBV6-5
size: .
D: .
CDR3: CAGGGPLGRADTQYF
DNA: TGTGCCGGAGGGGGACCCCTCGGCAGAGCAGATACGCAGTATTTT

length: 15
J: TRBJ1-3
V: TRBV4-1
size: .
D: .
CDR3: CASSRERGSGNTIYF
DNA: TGCGCCAGCAGCCGGGAGAGGGGCTCTGGAAACACCATATATTTT

length: 20
J: TRBJ2-2
V: TRBV28
size: .
D: TRBD2
CDR3: CASSFWLAGGEHSNTGELFF
DNA: TGTGCCAGCAGTTTCTGGCTAGCGGGAGGGGAACACTCGAACACCGGGGAGCTGTTTTTT

length: 13
J: TRBJ2-1
V: TRBV19
size: .
D: .
CDR3: CASSWTNYNEQFF
DNA: TGTGCCAGTAGTTGGACTAACTACAATGAGCAGTTCTTC

length: 16
J: TRBJ2-7
V: TRBV6-5
size: .
D: .
CDR3: CASSYGDGYSSYEQYF
DNA: TGTGCCAGCAGTTACGGGGACGGTTATAGCTCCTACGAGCAGTACTTC

length: 16
J: TRBJ2-1
V: TRBV5-1
size: .
D: TRBD2
CDR3: CASSWTTSGSYNEQFF
DNA: TGCGCCAGCAGCTGGACTACTAGCGGGAGTTACAATGAGCAGTTCTTC

length: 16
J: TRBJ2-2
V: TRBV13
size: .
D: TRBD2
CDR3: CASSPTTSANTGELFF
DNA: TGTGCCAGCAGCCCCACTACTAGCGCAAACACCGGGGAGCTGTTTTTT

length: 15
J: TRBJ2-5
V: TRBV7-2
size: .
D: .
CDR3: CASSLGGGWGETQYF
DNA: TGTGCCAGCAGCCTGGGAGGCGGGTGGGGTGAGACCCAGTACTTC

length: 15
J: TRBJ1-4
V: TRBV28
size: .
D: TRBD1
CDR3: CASSFWTGGNEKLFF
DNA: TGTGCCAGCAGTTTCTGGACAGGGGGTAATGAAAAACTGTTTTTT

length: 16
J: TRBJ1-4
V: TRBV11-2
size: once
D: .
CDR3: CASSLGPGQPNEKLFF
DNA: TGTGCCAGCAGCTTAGGCCCCGGACAGCCTAATGAAAAACTGTTTTTT

length: 13
J: TRBJ2-1
V: TRBV10-3
size: .
D: .
CDR3: CAIFLEGFGEQFF
DNA: TGTGCCATCTTCTTAGAGGGCTTTGGTGAGCAGTTCTTC

length: 14
J: TRBJ2-7
V: TRBV6-1
size: .
D: .
CDR3: CASSDWYSTYEQYF
DNA: TGTGCCAGCAGTGATTGGTACAGTACTTACGAGCAGTACTTC

length: 14
J: TRBJ2-7
V: TRBV9
size: .
D: .
CDR3: CASSVDTSTYEQYF
DNA: TGTGCCAGCAGCGTCGACACCAGTACCTACGAGCAGTACTTC

length: 12
J: TRBJ1-1
V: TRBV7-9
size: .
D: .
CDR3: CASTWDADVAFF
DNA: TGTGCCAGCACCTGGGACGCGGATGTTGCTTTCTTT

length: 15
J: TRBJ1-3
V: TRBV15
size: .
D: .
CDR3: CATSRDRGTGNTIYF
DNA: TGTGCCACCAGCAGAGATCGGGGGACCGGAAACACCATATATTTT